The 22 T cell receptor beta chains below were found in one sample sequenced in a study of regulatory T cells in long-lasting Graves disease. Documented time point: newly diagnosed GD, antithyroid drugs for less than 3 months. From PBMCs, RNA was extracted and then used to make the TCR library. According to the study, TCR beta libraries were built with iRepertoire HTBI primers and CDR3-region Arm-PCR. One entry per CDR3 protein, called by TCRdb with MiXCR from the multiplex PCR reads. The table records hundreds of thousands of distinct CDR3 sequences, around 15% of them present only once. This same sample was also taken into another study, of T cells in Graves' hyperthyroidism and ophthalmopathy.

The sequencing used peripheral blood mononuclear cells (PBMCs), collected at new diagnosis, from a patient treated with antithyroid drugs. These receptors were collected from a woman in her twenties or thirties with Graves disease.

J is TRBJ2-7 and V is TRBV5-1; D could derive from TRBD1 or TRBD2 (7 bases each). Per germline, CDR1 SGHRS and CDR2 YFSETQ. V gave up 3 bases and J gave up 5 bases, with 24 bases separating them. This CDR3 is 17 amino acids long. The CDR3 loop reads CASSSAQGDRGSHEQYF. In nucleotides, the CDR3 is TGCGCCAGCAGCTCGGCCCAGGGGGATCGCGGGAGTCACGAGCAGTACTTC.

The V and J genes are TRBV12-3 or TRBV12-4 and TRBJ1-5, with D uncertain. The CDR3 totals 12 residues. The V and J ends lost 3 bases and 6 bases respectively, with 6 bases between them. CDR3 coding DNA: TGTGCCAGCAGTTTTTATTCTCAGCCCCAGCATTTT. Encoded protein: CASSFYSQPQHF.

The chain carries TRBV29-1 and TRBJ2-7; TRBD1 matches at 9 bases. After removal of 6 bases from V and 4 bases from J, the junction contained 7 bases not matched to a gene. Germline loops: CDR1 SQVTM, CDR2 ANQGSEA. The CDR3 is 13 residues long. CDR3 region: CSVGTGSLYEQYF. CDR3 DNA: TGCAGCGTCGGGACAGGGAGTCTGTACGAGCAGTACTTC.

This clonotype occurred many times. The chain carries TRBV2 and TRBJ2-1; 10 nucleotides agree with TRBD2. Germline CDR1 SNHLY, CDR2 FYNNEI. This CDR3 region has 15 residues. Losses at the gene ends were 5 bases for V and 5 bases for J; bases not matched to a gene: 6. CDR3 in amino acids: CASSPRTSGHNEQFF. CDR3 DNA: TGTGCCAGCAGTCCCAGGACTAGCGGACACAATGAGCAGTTCTTC.

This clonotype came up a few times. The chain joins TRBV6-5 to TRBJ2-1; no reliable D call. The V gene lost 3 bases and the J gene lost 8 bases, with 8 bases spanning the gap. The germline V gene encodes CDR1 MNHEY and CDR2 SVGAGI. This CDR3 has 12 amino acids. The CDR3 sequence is CASSYTTHEQFF. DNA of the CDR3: TGTGCCAGCAGTTATACAACCCATGAGCAGTTCTTC.

CDR3 residues: CASSPTGGASGANVLTF. CDR3 DNA sequence: TGTGCCAGCAGCCCCACCGGGGGGGCCTCTGGGGCCAACGTCCTGACTTTC. This chain uses TRBV7-6 with TRBJ2-6, with 8 bases matching TRBD2. The CDR3 has 17 amino acids. CDR1 and CDR2 from the germline V gene are SGHVS and FNYEAQ. V lost 5 bases to trimming and J lost 0 bases; unmatched junction nucleotides: 6.

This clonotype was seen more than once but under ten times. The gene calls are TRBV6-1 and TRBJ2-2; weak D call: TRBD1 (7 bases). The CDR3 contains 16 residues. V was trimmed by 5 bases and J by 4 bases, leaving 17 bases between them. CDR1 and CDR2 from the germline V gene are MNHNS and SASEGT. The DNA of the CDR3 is TGTGCCAGCAGTCCGGGACTGACAGGGTCCACCGGGGAGCTGTTTTTT. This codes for CASSPGLTGSTGELFF.

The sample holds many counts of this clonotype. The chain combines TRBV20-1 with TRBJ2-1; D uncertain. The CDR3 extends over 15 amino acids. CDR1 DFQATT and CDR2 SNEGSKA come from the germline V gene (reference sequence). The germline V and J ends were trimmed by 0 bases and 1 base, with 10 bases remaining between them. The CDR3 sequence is CSARDVRGSYNEQFF. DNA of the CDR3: TGCAGTGCTAGAGATGTTCGAGGATCCTACAATGAGCAGTTCTTC.

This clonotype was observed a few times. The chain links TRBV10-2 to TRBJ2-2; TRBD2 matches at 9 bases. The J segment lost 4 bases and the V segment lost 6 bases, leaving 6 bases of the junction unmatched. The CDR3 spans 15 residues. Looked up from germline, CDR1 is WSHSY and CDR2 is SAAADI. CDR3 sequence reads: CASRWTSEFTGELFF. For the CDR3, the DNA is TGCGCCAGCAGATGGACTAGCGAGTTCACCGGGGAGCTGTTTTTT.

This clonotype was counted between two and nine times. The CDR3 is CASSDRTGVGGTEAFF. CDR3 DNA sequence: TGTGCCAGCAGCGATAGGACAGGGGTCGGGGGCACTGAAGCTTTCTTT. The chain uses TRBV5-6 and TRBJ1-1; TRBD1 matches at 9 bases. The J segment lost 4 bases and the V segment lost 4 bases, leaving 11 bases of the junction unmatched. The CDR3 loop spans 16 amino acids. Germline CDR1 SGHDT, CDR2 YYEEEE.

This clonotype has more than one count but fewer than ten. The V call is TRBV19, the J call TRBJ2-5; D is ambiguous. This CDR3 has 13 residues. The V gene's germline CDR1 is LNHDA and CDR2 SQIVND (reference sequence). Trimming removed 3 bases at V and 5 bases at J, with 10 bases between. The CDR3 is CASSMGRRETQYF. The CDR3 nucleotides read TGTGCCAGTAGTATGGGCCGTCGGGAGACCCAGTACTTC.

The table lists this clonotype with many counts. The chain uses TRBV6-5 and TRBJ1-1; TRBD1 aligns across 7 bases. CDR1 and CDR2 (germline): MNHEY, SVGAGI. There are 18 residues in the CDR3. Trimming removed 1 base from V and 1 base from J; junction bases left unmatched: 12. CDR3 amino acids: CASSYFFKRGQKNTEAFF. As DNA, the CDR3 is TGTGCCAGCAGTTACTTTTTTAAGAGGGGGCAAAAGAACACTGAAGCTTTCTTT.

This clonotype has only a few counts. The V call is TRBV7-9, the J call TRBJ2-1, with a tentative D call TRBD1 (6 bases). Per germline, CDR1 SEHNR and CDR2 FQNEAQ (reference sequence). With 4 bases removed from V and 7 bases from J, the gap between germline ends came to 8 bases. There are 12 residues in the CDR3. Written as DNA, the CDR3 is TGTGCCAGCAGCTACAGGGTTAATGAGCAGTTCTTC. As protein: CASSYRVNEQFF.

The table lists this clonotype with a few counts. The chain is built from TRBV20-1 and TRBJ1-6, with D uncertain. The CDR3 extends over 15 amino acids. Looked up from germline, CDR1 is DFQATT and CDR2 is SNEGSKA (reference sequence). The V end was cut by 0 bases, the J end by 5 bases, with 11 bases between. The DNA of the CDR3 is TGCAGTGCTAGAGAATGGGGTTTAGATAATTCACCCCTCCACTTT. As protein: CSAREWGLDNSPLHF.

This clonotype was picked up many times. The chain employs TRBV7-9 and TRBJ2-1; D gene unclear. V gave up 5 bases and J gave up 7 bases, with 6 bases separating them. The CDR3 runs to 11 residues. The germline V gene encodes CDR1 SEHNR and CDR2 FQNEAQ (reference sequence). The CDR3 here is CASSGRNEQFF. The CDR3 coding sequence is TGTGCCAGCAGCGGAAGGAATGAGCAGTTCTTC.

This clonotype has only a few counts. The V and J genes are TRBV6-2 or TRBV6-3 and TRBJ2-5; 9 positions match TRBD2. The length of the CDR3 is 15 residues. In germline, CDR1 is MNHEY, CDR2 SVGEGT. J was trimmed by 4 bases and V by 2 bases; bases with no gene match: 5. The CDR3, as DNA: TGTGCCAGCAGTTACCAGACTAGCGGCCCAGAGACCCAGTACTTC. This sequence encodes CASSYQTSGPETQYF.

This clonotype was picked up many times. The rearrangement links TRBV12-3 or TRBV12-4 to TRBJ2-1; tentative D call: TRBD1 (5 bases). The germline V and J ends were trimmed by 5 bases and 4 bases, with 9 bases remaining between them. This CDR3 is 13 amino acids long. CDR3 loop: CASSRDRYNEQFF. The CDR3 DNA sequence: TGTGCCAGCAGTCGCGACAGATACAATGAGCAGTTCTTC.

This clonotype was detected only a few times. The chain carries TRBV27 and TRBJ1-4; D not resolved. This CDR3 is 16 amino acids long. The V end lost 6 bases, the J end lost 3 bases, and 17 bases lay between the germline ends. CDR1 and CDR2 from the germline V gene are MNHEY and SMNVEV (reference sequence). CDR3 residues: CASSMNLGDPNEKLFF. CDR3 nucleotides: TGTGCCAGCAGCATGAACCTTGGAGACCCTAATGAAAAACTGTTTTTT.

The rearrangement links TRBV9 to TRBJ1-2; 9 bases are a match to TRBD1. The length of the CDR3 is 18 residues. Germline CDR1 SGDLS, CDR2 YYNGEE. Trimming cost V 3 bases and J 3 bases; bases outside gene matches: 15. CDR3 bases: TGTGCCAGCAGCGGGGGACAGGGCCAAAATTCCCTCTACTATGGCTACACCTTC. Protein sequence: CASSGGQGQNSLYYGYTF.

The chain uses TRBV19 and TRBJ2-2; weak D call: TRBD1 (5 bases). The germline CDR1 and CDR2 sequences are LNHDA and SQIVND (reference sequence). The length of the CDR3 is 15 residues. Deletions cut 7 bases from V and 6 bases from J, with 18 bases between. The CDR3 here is CASTITGADPGELFF. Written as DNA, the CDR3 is TGTGCCAGTACGATTACAGGAGCCGACCCCGGGGAGCTGTTTTTT.

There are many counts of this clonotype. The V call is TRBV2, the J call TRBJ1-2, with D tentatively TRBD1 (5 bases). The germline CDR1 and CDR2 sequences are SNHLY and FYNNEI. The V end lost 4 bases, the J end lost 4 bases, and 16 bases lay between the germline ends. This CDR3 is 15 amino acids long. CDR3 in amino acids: CASSGGRVVGYGYTF. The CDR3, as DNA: TGTGCCAGCAGTGGTGGCAGGGTCGTGGGCTATGGCTACACCTTC. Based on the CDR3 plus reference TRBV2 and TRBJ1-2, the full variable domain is EPEVTQTPSHQVTQMGQEVILRCVPISNHLYFYWYRQILGQKVEFLVSFYNNEISEKSEIFDDQFSVERPDGSNFTLKIRSTKLEDSAMYFCASSGGRVVGYGYTFGSGTRLTVV.

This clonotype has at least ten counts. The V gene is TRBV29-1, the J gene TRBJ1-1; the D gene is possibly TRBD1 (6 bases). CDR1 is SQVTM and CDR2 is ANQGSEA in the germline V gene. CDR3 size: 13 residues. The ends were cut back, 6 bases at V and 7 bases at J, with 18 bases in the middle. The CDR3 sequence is CSVTPTSGDEAFF. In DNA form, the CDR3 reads TGCAGCGTAACCCCGACCTCAGGGGATGAAGCTTTCTTT.